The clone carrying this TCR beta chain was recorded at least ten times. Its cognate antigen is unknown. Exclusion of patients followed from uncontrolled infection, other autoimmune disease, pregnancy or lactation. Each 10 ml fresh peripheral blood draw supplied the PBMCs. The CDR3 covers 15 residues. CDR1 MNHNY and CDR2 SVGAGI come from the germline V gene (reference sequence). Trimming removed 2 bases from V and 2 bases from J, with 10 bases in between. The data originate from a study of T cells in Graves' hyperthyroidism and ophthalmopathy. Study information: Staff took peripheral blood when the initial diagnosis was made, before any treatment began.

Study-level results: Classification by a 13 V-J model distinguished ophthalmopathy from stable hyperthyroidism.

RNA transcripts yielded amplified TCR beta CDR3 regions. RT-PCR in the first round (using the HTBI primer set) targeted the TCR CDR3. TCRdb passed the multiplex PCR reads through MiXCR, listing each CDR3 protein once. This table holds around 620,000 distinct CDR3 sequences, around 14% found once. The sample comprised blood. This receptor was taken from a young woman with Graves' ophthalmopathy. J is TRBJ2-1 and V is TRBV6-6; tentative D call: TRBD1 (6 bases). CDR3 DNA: TGTGCCAGCAGTTACACGGACAGTCCCTACAATGAGCAGTTCTTC. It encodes CASSYTDSPYNEQFF.